This T cell receptor beta chain was obtained from a study of T cells in Graves' hyperthyroidism and ophthalmopathy. With 5 bases removed from V and 5 bases from J, the gap between germline ends came to 7 bases. The V gene's germline CDR1 is SGHVS and CDR2 FNYEAQ. This CDR3 contains 11 residues. It was RNA transcripts that yielded the amplified TCR beta CDR3 regions. HTBI primers were the set used in a first-round RT-PCR of the TCR CDR3. MiXCR, run by TCRdb on the multiplex PCR reads, gives a single entry per CDR3 protein. Found here are almost 600,000 distinct CDR3 sequences, about 45% of them singletons; the top ten hold roughly 7.7%. Patients were excluded because of uncontrolled infection, other autoimmune disease, pregnancy or lactation.

The specimen sequenced was peripheral blood or thyroid tissue (not recorded which). The chain recombines TRBV7-6 with TRBJ2-7; D ambiguous. The source of this sequence is a woman younger than 30 with Graves' hyperthyroidism. CDR3 in DNA: TGTGCCAGCAGCGCTGGGGACGAGCAGTACTTC. Protein: CASSAGDEQYF.